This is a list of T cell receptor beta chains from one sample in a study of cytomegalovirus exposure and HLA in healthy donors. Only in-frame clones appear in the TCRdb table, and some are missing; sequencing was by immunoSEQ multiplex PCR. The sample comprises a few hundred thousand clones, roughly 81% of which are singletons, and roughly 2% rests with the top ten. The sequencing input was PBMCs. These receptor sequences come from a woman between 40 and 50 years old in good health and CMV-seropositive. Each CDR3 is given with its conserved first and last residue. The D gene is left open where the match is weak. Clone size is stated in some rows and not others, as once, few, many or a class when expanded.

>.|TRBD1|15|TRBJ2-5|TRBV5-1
TGCGCCAGCAGCCTGACGGTGACAGGGTTAGAGACCCAGTACTTC
CASSLTVTGLETQYF
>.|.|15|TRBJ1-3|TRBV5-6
TGTGCCAGCAAGACACAGTTTTCCTCTGGAAACACCATATATTTT
CASKTQFSSGNTIYF
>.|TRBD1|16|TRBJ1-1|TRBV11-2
TGTGCCAGCAGCAGGAACCCGGGACAGGGTAACACTGAAGCTTTCTTT
CASSRNPGQGNTEAFF
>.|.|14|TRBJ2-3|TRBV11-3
TGTGCCAGCAGCTTGGAACAGAACACAGATACGCAGTATTTT
CASSLEQNTDTQYF
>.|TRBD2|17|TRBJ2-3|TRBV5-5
TGTGCCAGCAGCTTGGGGGGACTAGCGGGAGTATCAGATACGCAGTATTTT
CASSLGGLAGVSDTQYF
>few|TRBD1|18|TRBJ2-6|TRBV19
TGTGCCAGTAGAAATACAGGACAGGGTGAACCCGGGGCCAACGGCCTGACTTTC
CASRNTGQGEPGANGLTF
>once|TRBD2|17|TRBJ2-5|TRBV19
TGTGCCAGTAGTATGCGGGGGGCTAGCGGTTCACAAGAGACCCAGTACTTC
CASSMRGASGSQETQYF
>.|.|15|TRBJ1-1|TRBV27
TGTGCCAGCAGCTCGCTTAGTAAGGGGGACACTGAAGCTTTCTTT
CASSSLSKGDTEAFF
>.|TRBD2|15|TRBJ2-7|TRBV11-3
TGTGCCAGCAGCTTAGGGGGACTAGCGGAATACGAGCAGTACTTC
CASSLGGLAEYEQYF
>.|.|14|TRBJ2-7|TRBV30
TGTGCCTGGAGTGTCACAGGGAGATCCTACGAGCAGTACTTC
CAWSVTGRSYEQYF
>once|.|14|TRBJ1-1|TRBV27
TGTGCCAGCAGTTTAGCGGGACTAGGCACTGAAGCTTTCTTT
CASSLAGLGTEAFF
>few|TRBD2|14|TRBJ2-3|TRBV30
TGTGCCTGGGATACTAGCGGGGGACAAGATACGCAGTATTTT
CAWDTSGGQDTQYF
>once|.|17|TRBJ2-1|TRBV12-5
TGTGCTAGTGGTTTGGTAGTGGGTAGCGGCTCCTACAATGAGCAGTTCTTC
CASGLVVGSGSYNEQFF
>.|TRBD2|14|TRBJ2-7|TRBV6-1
TGTGCCAGCAGTGACAAGCGGGACTCCTACGAGCAGTACTTC
CASSDKRDSYEQYF
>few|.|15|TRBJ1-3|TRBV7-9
TGTGCCAGCAGCTTAGAAGTTCTACCTGGAAACACCATATATTTT
CASSLEVLPGNTIYF
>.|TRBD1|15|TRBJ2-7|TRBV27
TGTGCCAGCAGTCCCGGGACAGGGGGATCCTATGAGCAGTACTTC
CASSPGTGGSYEQYF
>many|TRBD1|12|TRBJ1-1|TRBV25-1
TGTGCCAGCAGTGAATTGGGGACAGCATCTTTCTTT
CASSELGTASFF
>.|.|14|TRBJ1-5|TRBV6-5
TGTGCCAGCAGTTACTCTGGCAGCAATCAGCCCCAGCATTTT
CASSYSGSNQPQHF
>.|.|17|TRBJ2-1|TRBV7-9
TGTGCCAGCAGCTTTATTCCGCCTCCCCTGGGCTCCAATGAGCAGTTCTTC
CASSFIPPPLGSNEQFF
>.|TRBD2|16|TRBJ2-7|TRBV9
TGTGCCAGCAGCGTAGCTACAAGCGGGAGCTCCTACGAGCAGTACTTC
CASSVATSGSSYEQYF
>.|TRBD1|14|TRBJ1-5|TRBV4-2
TGTGCCAGCAGCCAAGAGGGACAGAGGCAGCCCCAGCATTTT
CASSQEGQRQPQHF
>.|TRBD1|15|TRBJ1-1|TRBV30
TGTGCCTGGAGCCCGTGGACAGGACTGAACACTGAAGCTTTCTTT
CAWSPWTGLNTEAFF
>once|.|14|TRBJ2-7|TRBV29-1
TGCAGCGTATCGCGGGTCTATCCCCCGTACGAGCAGTACTTC
CSVSRVYPPYEQYF
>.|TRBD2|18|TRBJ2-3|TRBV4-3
TGCGCCAGCAGCCGGGTCTCTCCGGGACTAGCGGGAGGGGATACGCAGTATTTT
CASSRVSPGLAGGDTQYF
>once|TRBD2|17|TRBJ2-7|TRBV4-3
TGCGCCAGCAGCCAAGTAGGTCCTAGCGGGGGAGCCTACGAGCAGTACTTC
CASSQVGPSGGAYEQYF
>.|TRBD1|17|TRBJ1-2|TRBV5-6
TGTGCCAGCTACTCTATGAGAGGACAGGGTCCCCCAGGTGGCTACACCTTC
CASYSMRGQGPPGGYTF
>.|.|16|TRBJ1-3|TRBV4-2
TGTGCCAGCAGCCAGTTTGGGGGGTTCGCTGGAAACACCATATATTTT
CASSQFGGFAGNTIYF
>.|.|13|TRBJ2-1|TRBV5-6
TGTGCCAGCAGTGAGACGGGTCGGGATGAGCAGTTCTTC
CASSETGRDEQFF
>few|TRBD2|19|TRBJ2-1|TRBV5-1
TGCGCCAGCAGCTTGTGGGGACTAGCGGGAGGACTTTCCTACAATGAGCAGTTCTTC
CASSLWGLAGGLSYNEQFF
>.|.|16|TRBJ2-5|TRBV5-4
TGTGCCAGCAGCTTGGGGGGCAGCGGGCGGCTTGAGACCCAGTACTTC
CASSLGGSGRLETQYF
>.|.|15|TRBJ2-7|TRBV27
TGTGCCAGCAGTCTGAGTGACTCCAGCTCCTACGAGCAGTACTTC
CASSLSDSSSYEQYF
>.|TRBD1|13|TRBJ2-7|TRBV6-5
TGTGCCAGCAGGAAGACAGGGAACGACGAGCAGTACTTC
CASRKTGNDEQYF
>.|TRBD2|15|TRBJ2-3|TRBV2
TGTGCCGCTCTAGGCGGGACTAGCGGGACAGATACGCAGTATTTT
CAALGGTSGTDTQYF
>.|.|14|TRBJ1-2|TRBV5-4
TGTGCCAGCAGCTTACAGTCTGGGAACTATGGCTACACCTTC
CASSLQSGNYGYTF
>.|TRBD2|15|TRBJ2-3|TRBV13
TGTGCCAGCAGCTCCGGGGGGGGATTAACAGATACGCAGTATTTT
CASSSGGGLTDTQYF
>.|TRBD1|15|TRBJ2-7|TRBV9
TGTGCCAGCAGCGAGACAGGGTCCCTTCTTTCCGAGCAGTACTTC
CASSETGSLLSEQYF
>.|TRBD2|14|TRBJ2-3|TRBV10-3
TGTGCCACCGCTAGCGGAACTAGCACAGATACGCAGTATTTT
CATASGTSTDTQYF
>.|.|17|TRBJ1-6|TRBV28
TGTGCCAGCAGTTTATGGGGGCCGCGGGGCAGGGTGACACCCCTCCACTTT
CASSLWGPRGRVTPLHF
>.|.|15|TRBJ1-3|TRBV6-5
TGTGCCAGCAGTTACCAGGCAGACTCTGGAAACACCATATATTTT
CASSYQADSGNTIYF
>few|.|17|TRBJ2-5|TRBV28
TGTGCCAGCAGTCCATCGACCTTGTCAGGATTCACGGAGACCCAGTACTTC
CASSPSTLSGFTETQYF
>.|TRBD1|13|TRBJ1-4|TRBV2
TGTGCCAGCAGGGGACAGGGGACTGAAAAACTGTTTTTT
CASRGQGTEKLFF
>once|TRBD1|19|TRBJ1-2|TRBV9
TGTGCCAGCAGGCCGGGACTAACGTTCACAGGGGGAGGAGACTATGGCTACACCTTC
CASRPGLTFTGGGDYGYTF
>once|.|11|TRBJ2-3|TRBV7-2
TGTGCCAGCAGCTCCCTCGATACGCAGTATTTT
CASSSLDTQYF
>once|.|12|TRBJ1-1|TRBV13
TGTGCCAGCAGCCAGGGAGGGACTGAAGCTTTCTTT
CASSQGGTEAFF
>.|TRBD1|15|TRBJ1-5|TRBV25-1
TGTGCCAGCAGTGGTCCGGGACAGGGGTATCAGCCCCAGCATTTT
CASSGPGQGYQPQHF
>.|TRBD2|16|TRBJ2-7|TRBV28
TGTGCCAGCAGTTTATCAGGGACTAGCGGTTCCTACGAGCAGTACTTC
CASSLSGTSGSYEQYF
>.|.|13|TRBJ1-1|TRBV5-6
TGTGCCAGCAGCCGATGGGGGGGAGGGGAAGCTTTCTTT
CASSRWGGGEAFF
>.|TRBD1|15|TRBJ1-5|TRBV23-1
TGCGCCAGCAGTCGCCCGGGACAGATCAATCAGCCCCAGCATTTT
CASSRPGQINQPQHF
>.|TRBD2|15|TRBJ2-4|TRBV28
TGTGCCAGCACCAAGCCGACTAGCGGTCAAAACATTCAGTACTTC
CASTKPTSGQNIQYF
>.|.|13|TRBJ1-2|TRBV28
TGTGCCAGCAGGTCCTCGGCGGACTATGGCTACACCTTC
CASRSSADYGYTF
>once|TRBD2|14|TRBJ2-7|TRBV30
TGTGCCTGGAGCCCGACTAGCGGGAGCTACGAGCAGTACTTC
CAWSPTSGSYEQYF
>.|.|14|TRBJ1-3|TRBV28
TGTGCCAGCAGTTCGTCCGACAACCTCGACACCATATATTTT
CASSSSDNLDTIYF
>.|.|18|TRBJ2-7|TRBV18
TGTGCCAGCTCACAACAGATGTCAGGGAACTTATTCCCTTTAAGGCAGTACTTC
CASSQQMSGNLFPLRQYF
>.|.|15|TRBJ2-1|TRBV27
TGTGCCAGCAGTTCAGACAGTTTCTCCTACAATGAGCAGTTCTTC
CASSSDSFSYNEQFF
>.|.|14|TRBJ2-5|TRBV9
TGTGCCAGCAGCGTAGCAACGGGGAAAGAGACCCAGTACTTC
CASSVATGKETQYF